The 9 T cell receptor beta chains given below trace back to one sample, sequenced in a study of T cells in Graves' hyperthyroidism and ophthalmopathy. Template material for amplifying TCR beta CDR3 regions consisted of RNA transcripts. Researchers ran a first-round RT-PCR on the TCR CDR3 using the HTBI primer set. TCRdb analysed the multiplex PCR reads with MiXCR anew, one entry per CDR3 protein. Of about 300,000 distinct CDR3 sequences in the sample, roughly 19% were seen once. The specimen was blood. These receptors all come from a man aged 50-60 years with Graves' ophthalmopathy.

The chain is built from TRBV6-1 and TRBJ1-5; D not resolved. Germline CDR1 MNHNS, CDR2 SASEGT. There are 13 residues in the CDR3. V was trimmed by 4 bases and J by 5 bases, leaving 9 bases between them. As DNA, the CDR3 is TGTGCCAGCAGTGGGATCAGAGATCAGCCCCAGCATTTT. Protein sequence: CASSGIRDQPQHF.

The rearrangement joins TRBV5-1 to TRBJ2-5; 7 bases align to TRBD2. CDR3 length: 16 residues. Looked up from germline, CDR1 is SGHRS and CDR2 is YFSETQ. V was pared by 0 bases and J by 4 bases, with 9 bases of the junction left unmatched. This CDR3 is CASSLAGGGGRETQYF. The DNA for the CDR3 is TGCGCCAGCAGCTTGGCCGGCGGAGGCGGGAGAGAGACCCAGTACTTC.

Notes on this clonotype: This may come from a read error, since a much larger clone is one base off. The CDR3 is CANSQVDRNYGYTF. The CDR3 coding sequence is TGTGCCAACAGCCAGGTAGACAGAAACTATGGCTACACCTTC. V gene TRBV28 combines with J gene TRBJ1-2, with D maybe TRBD1 (5 bases). Germline V CDR1 and CDR2: MDHEN, SYDVKM. Trimming cost V 10 bases and J 2 bases, with 17 bases left between them. CDR3 size: 14 residues.

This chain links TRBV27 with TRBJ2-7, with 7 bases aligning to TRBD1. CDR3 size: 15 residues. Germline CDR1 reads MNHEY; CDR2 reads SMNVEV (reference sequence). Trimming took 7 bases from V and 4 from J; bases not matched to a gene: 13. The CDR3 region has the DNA TGTGCCAGCATGGAGACAGACAGGGTGGAGTACGAGCAGTACTTC. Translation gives CASMETDRVEYEQYF.

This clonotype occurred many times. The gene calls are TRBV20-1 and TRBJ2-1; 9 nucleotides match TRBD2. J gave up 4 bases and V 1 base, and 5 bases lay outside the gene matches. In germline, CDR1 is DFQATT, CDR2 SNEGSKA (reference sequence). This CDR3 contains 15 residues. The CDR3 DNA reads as TGCAGTGCTAGAGTAGGAGCGGGAGGTTACAATGAGCAGTTCTTC. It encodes CSARVGAGGYNEQFF.

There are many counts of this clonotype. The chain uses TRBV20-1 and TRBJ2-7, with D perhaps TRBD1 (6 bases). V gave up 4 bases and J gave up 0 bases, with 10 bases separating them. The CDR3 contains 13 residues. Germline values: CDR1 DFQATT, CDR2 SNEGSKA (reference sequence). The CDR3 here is CSATGVISYEQYF. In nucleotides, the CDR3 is TGCAGTGCTACAGGGGTCATCTCCTACGAGCAGTACTTC.

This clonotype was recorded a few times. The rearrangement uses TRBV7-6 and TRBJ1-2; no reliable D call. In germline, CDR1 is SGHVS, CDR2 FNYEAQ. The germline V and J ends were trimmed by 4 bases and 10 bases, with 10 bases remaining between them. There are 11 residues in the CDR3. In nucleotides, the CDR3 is TGTGCCAGCAGCTCTCACCTATACTACACCTTC. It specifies CASSSHLYYTF.

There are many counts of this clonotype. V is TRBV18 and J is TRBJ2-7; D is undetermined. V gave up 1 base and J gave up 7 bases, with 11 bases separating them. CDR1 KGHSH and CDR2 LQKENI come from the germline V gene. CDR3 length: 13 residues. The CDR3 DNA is TGTGCCAGCTCACCACTTGATAGAGGAGAGCAGTACTTC. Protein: CASSPLDRGEQYF.

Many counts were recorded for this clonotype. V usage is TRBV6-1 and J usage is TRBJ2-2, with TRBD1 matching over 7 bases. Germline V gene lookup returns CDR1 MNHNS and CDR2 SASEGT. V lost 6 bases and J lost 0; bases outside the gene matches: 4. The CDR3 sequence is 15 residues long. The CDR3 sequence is CASRSGTANTGELFF. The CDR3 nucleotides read TGTGCCAGCAGATCTGGGACAGCGAACACCGGGGAGCTGTTTTTT.